A selection of T cell receptor beta chains follows, all from one sample in a study of T-cell memory formation after mild COVID-19. TCRdb reanalysed the 5' RACE reads using MiXCR and keeps one entry per CDR3 protein. Among 190,000 or so distinct CDR3 sequences, about 20% were seen once, and the ten largest hold roughly 23%. The sample was PBMCs or a T cell subset sorted from them (not recorded which). The source of these receptors is an adult woman who had mild COVID-19 (a few samples of this study predate the infection). Cell type and time point are not known. CDR3s include the opening cysteine and the closing phenylalanine or tryptophan. The order of the fields is V gene, D gene, clone size, J gene, CDR3 DNA, CDR3 protein. A D gene is named only where the DNA matches it firmly. A row's size may be missing; if present it is once, few, many or a size class.

v_call: TRBV9; d_call: -; clone_size: -; j_call: TRBJ2-3; cdr3_nt: TGTGCCAGCAGCGTAGACAGGGAAAGGAAGACAGATACGCAGTATTTT; cdr3_aa: CASSVDRERKTDTQYF
v_call: TRBV11-2; d_call: TRBD2; clone_size: -; j_call: TRBJ2-7; cdr3_nt: TGTGCCAGCAGCTCGGAAGGGCTCCGGGGGGACGAGCAGTACTTC; cdr3_aa: CASSSEGLRGDEQYF
v_call: TRBV29-1; d_call: TRBD2; clone_size: few; j_call: TRBJ2-5; cdr3_nt: TGCAGCAGAGCGGGGCGGGCGCGAGAGACCCAGTACTTC; cdr3_aa: CSRAGRARETQYF
v_call: TRBV27; d_call: -; clone_size: -; j_call: TRBJ2-5; cdr3_nt: TGTGCCAGCAGTTACCTTACCGGGGGGCCCCAAGAGACCCAGTACTTC; cdr3_aa: CASSYLTGGPQETQYF
v_call: TRBV4-1; d_call: -; clone_size: many; j_call: TRBJ1-5; cdr3_nt: TGCGCCAGCAGCCAAGAAGGGCCAAGTTATAGCAATCAGCCCCAGCATTTT; cdr3_aa: CASSQEGPSYSNQPQHF
v_call: TRBV7-9; d_call: TRBD2; clone_size: -; j_call: TRBJ2-7; cdr3_nt: TGTGCCAGCAGCCAAGGGACTATCGGGTCCTACGAGCAGTACTTC; cdr3_aa: CASSQGTIGSYEQYF
v_call: TRBV19; d_call: -; clone_size: -; j_call: TRBJ1-5; cdr3_nt: TGTGCCAGTGCCTCGGGGCTTCAGCCCCAGCATTTT; cdr3_aa: CASASGLQPQHF
v_call: TRBV7-9; d_call: -; clone_size: many; j_call: TRBJ2-7; cdr3_nt: TGTGCCAGCAGCTTAGGGGCTATCATCCCCTCCTACGAGCAGTACTTC; cdr3_aa: CASSLGAIIPSYEQYF
v_call: TRBV4-3; d_call: TRBD2; clone_size: many; j_call: TRBJ2-1; cdr3_nt: TGCGCCAGCAGCCAACGCGCGGGGGGTGAGCAGTTCTTC; cdr3_aa: CASSQRAGGEQFF
v_call: TRBV7-9; d_call: -; clone_size: -; j_call: TRBJ1-1; cdr3_nt: TGTGCCAGCAGCCCGTGGGACATTGGGGAGGGTTTCTTT; cdr3_aa: CASSPWDIGEGFF
v_call: TRBV12-3/TRBV12-4; d_call: TRBD1; clone_size: -; j_call: TRBJ1-1; cdr3_nt: TGTGCCAGCAGCCACGGACAGGTTATGAACACTGAAGCTTTCTTT; cdr3_aa: CASSHGQVMNTEAFF
v_call: TRBV30; d_call: TRBD1; clone_size: few; j_call: TRBJ2-7; cdr3_nt: TGTGCCTGGAGTGCCACAGGGGGCGAGCAGTACTTC; cdr3_aa: CAWSATGGEQYF
v_call: TRBV7-2; d_call: -; clone_size: -; j_call: TRBJ2-3; cdr3_nt: TGTGCCAGCAGTCTACCCGCGACAGGCCTGGGAGATACGCAGTATTTT; cdr3_aa: CASSLPATGLGDTQYF
v_call: TRBV6-1; d_call: TRBD1; clone_size: -; j_call: TRBJ1-3; cdr3_nt: TGTGCCAGCCAGGACAGGGTATCGTTGTTGGGAAACACCATATATTTT; cdr3_aa: CASQDRVSLLGNTIYF
v_call: TRBV29-1; d_call: TRBD1; clone_size: -; j_call: TRBJ1-4; cdr3_nt: TGCAGCGTCCAACAGGGGAGGGATGAAAAACTGTTTTTT; cdr3_aa: CSVQQGRDEKLFF
v_call: TRBV12-3/TRBV12-4; d_call: -; clone_size: -; j_call: TRBJ2-2; cdr3_nt: TGTGCCAGCTCTGGAGGATCTAACACCGGGGAGCTGTTTTTT; cdr3_aa: CASSGGSNTGELFF
v_call: TRBV7-9; d_call: -; clone_size: -; j_call: TRBJ2-3; cdr3_nt: TGTGCCAGCAGCTTCAACCGGGACACCCGTTCAGATACGCAGTATTTT; cdr3_aa: CASSFNRDTRSDTQYF
v_call: TRBV7-9; d_call: -; clone_size: few; j_call: TRBJ1-3; cdr3_nt: TGTGCCAGCAGCTACCCACTGGGTTCTGGAAACACCATATATTTT; cdr3_aa: CASSYPLGSGNTIYF
v_call: TRBV4-1; d_call: -; clone_size: few; j_call: TRBJ1-1; cdr3_nt: TGCGCCAGCAGCCCAACGCGACAGGATTGGAACACTGAAGCTTTCTTT; cdr3_aa: CASSPTRQDWNTEAFF
v_call: TRBV12-3/TRBV12-4; d_call: TRBD1; clone_size: -; j_call: TRBJ1-1; cdr3_nt: TGTGCCAGCAGTCCCCGGACAGGGGGCGACACTGAAGCTTTCTTT; cdr3_aa: CASSPRTGGDTEAFF
v_call: TRBV19; d_call: -; clone_size: once; j_call: TRBJ1-1; cdr3_nt: TGTGCCAGTAGCACCAAGGGGTACACTGAAGCTTTCTTT; cdr3_aa: CASSTKGYTEAFF
v_call: TRBV7-2; d_call: -; clone_size: many; j_call: TRBJ2-3; cdr3_nt: TGTGCCAGCAGCTTAGGAGCGTCTGCAGATACGCAGTATTTT; cdr3_aa: CASSLGASADTQYF
v_call: TRBV7-6; d_call: TRBD1; clone_size: few; j_call: TRBJ1-1; cdr3_nt: TGTGCCAGCACCTTCGGACAGGGGTCGAACACTGAAGCTTTCTTT; cdr3_aa: CASTFGQGSNTEAFF
v_call: TRBV20-1; d_call: -; clone_size: -; j_call: TRBJ2-3; cdr3_nt: TGCAGTGCTAGAGATCAAGGTGCAAGCTGGACAGATACGCAGTATTTT; cdr3_aa: CSARDQGASWTDTQYF
v_call: TRBV5-6; d_call: -; clone_size: few; j_call: TRBJ2-7; cdr3_nt: TGTGCCAGCAGCTTTGTGGCCTACGAGCAGTACTTC; cdr3_aa: CASSFVAYEQYF
v_call: TRBV9; d_call: -; clone_size: -; j_call: TRBJ2-1; cdr3_nt: TGTGCCAGCAGCGGGGGGGACTCCTACAATGAGCAGTTCTTC; cdr3_aa: CASSGGDSYNEQFF
v_call: TRBV12-3/TRBV12-4; d_call: -; clone_size: few; j_call: TRBJ2-7; cdr3_nt: TGTGCCAGCAGTCACACAGGGCCCTTGGGTGAGCAGTACTTC; cdr3_aa: CASSHTGPLGEQYF
v_call: TRBV7-9; d_call: -; clone_size: -; j_call: TRBJ2-3; cdr3_nt: TGTGCCAGCAGCTCGACTGCGGATACGCAGTATTTT; cdr3_aa: CASSSTADTQYF
v_call: TRBV6-2/TRBV6-3; d_call: -; clone_size: -; j_call: TRBJ1-5; cdr3_nt: TGTGCCAGCAGTTACACAGCACATCAGCCCCAGCATTTT; cdr3_aa: CASSYTAHQPQHF
v_call: TRBV15; d_call: -; clone_size: few; j_call: TRBJ2-5; cdr3_nt: TGTGCCACCAGCATCAGGGTGGAGACCCAGTACTTC; cdr3_aa: CATSIRVETQYF
v_call: TRBV19; d_call: TRBD2; clone_size: few; j_call: TRBJ2-3; cdr3_nt: TGTGCCAGTAGTATTGGGACTAGCGGTACAGATACGCAGTATTTT; cdr3_aa: CASSIGTSGTDTQYF
v_call: TRBV20-1; d_call: -; clone_size: -; j_call: TRBJ2-3; cdr3_nt: TGCAGTGCTAACTTACGCAGCCTCATGGTCCCAGATAGGCAGTATTTT; cdr3_aa: CSANLRSLMVPDRQYF
v_call: TRBV7-9; d_call: -; clone_size: -; j_call: TRBJ2-7; cdr3_nt: TGTGCCAGCAGCTTAGTCGGCTACTACGAGCAGTACTTC; cdr3_aa: CASSLVGYYEQYF
v_call: TRBV6-4; d_call: -; clone_size: many; j_call: TRBJ2-3; cdr3_nt: TGTGCCAGCAGTGACTCGAATTCCGGGGGGCCCGATACGCAGTATTTT; cdr3_aa: CASSDSNSGGPDTQYF
v_call: TRBV24-1; d_call: TRBD1; clone_size: -; j_call: TRBJ2-5; cdr3_nt: TGTGCCACCAGTGATTTGGGGACAGGCGGGGAGACCCAGTACTTC; cdr3_aa: CATSDLGTGGETQYF
v_call: TRBV6-2/TRBV6-3; d_call: TRBD2; clone_size: -; j_call: TRBJ2-7; cdr3_nt: TGTGCCAGCAGCCTACATGCAGGGCGGGAGGCATCCGAGCAGTACTTC; cdr3_aa: CASSLHAGREASEQYF
v_call: TRBV10-3; d_call: TRBD1; clone_size: few; j_call: TRBJ1-2; cdr3_nt: TGTGCCATCAGTGAGTCGACAGGGGCTGGCTACACCTTC; cdr3_aa: CAISESTGAGYTF
v_call: TRBV7-2; d_call: TRBD1; clone_size: few; j_call: TRBJ1-1; cdr3_nt: TGTGCCAGCAGCCATAGGACAGGGGACACTGAAGCTTTCTTT; cdr3_aa: CASSHRTGDTEAFF
v_call: TRBV4-3; d_call: TRBD1; clone_size: few; j_call: TRBJ2-1; cdr3_nt: TGCGCCAGCAGCCATGGGACAGCCTCCTACAATGAGCAGTTCTTC; cdr3_aa: CASSHGTASYNEQFF
v_call: TRBV5-5; d_call: -; clone_size: few; j_call: TRBJ2-7; cdr3_nt: TGTGCCAGCAGCTCCGGACTACCCTACGAGCAGTACTTC; cdr3_aa: CASSSGLPYEQYF
v_call: TRBV7-2; d_call: -; clone_size: -; j_call: TRBJ1-1; cdr3_nt: TGTGCCAGCAGCTTAGACACAGTCATCGGGAATACTGAAGCTTTCTTT; cdr3_aa: CASSLDTVIGNTEAFF
v_call: TRBV4-3; d_call: TRBD2; clone_size: few; j_call: TRBJ2-1; cdr3_nt: TGCGCCAGCAGCCACGGACTAGCGGACTACAATGAGCAGTTCTTC; cdr3_aa: CASSHGLADYNEQFF
v_call: TRBV7-6; d_call: -; clone_size: -; j_call: TRBJ2-1; cdr3_nt: TGTGCCAGCAGCGACCCACTGCGGGGCTCCTACAATGAGCAGTTCTTC; cdr3_aa: CASSDPLRGSYNEQFF
v_call: TRBV11-2; d_call: -; clone_size: -; j_call: TRBJ2-3; cdr3_nt: TGTGCCAGCAGCTTAGTGCCTGATACGCAGTATTTT; cdr3_aa: CASSLVPDTQYF
v_call: TRBV6-5; d_call: -; clone_size: -; j_call: TRBJ2-2; cdr3_nt: TGTGCCAGCAGTTATGTCCAGGGATCCACCGGGGAGCTGTTTTTT; cdr3_aa: CASSYVQGSTGELFF
v_call: TRBV5-1; d_call: TRBD2; clone_size: few; j_call: TRBJ2-1; cdr3_nt: TGCGCCAGCCTCCCCGTTGGGGGGGCCTACAATGAGCAGTTCTTC; cdr3_aa: CASLPVGGAYNEQFF
v_call: TRBV30; d_call: -; clone_size: -; j_call: TRBJ1-6; cdr3_nt: TGTGCCTGGAGCAGGGACGGAAATTCACCCCTCCACTTT; cdr3_aa: CAWSRDGNSPLHF
v_call: TRBV6-5; d_call: -; clone_size: -; j_call: TRBJ1-2; cdr3_nt: TGTGCCAGCAGTTTTGGCCCTGGGGGCTATGGCTACACCTTC; cdr3_aa: CASSFGPGGYGYTF
v_call: TRBV6-2/TRBV6-3; d_call: -; clone_size: -; j_call: TRBJ1-5; cdr3_nt: TGTGCCAGCAGTCCCCTTGGCCTGAATCAGCCCCAGCATTTT; cdr3_aa: CASSPLGLNQPQHF
v_call: TRBV11-2; d_call: -; clone_size: -; j_call: TRBJ2-1; cdr3_nt: TGTGCCAGCAGCTTAGATCGGGCAGGCCGGAGCTACAATGAGCAGTTCTTC; cdr3_aa: CASSLDRAGRSYNEQFF
v_call: TRBV20-1; d_call: TRBD2; clone_size: many; j_call: TRBJ2-7; cdr3_nt: TGCAGTGCTAGTTGGACTAGCGGGAGGGTCGACGAGCAGTACTTC; cdr3_aa: CSASWTSGRVDEQYF